These 14 T cell receptor beta chains were sequenced from one sample in a study of control samples from healthy donors and cancer patients. Measured with immunoSEQ multiplex PCR; TCRdb has only the in-frame clones, and not every one. The sample lists approximately 150,000 clones, about 91% occurring once. Sequenced input: blood. These receptors all stem from a man under 40 in good health.

This chain connects TRBV19 to TRBJ1-5; 9 bases agree with TRBD1. CDR3 length: 18 amino acids. V lost 2 bases, J lost 3 bases, and 11 bases stayed unmatched. Germline lookup yields CDR1 LNHDA and CDR2 SQIVND (reference sequence). DNA for the CDR3: TGTGCCAGTAGTATACTGGACAGGGGCCGCCCTTACAATCAGCCCCAGCATTTT. Translating it yields CASSILDRGRPYNQPQHF.

This chain uses TRBV9 with TRBJ1-3, with a weak D call TRBD1 (6 bases). CDR1 is SGDLS and CDR2 is YYNGEE in the germline V gene. With 3 bases removed from V and 0 bases from J, the gap between germline ends came to 10 bases. The CDR3 runs to 15 residues. The CDR3 nucleotides read TGTGCCAGCAGCGCGGGACACTTCTCTGGAAACACCATATATTTT. This codes for CASSAGHFSGNTIYF.

This clone appeared a single time. V is TRBV6-5 and J is TRBJ2-7, with TRBD1 identical over 7 bases. This CDR3 is 13 amino acids long. Germline CDR1 MNHEY, CDR2 SVGAGI. Unmatched junction bases numbered 5, after V lost 6 bases and J lost 3 bases. The CDR3 sequence: CASSPTGVYEQYF. The CDR3 DNA sequence: TGTGCCAGCAGCCCAACAGGGGTCTACGAGCAGTACTTC.

The chain carries TRBV28 and TRBJ2-7, with D perhaps matching TRBD1 (6 bases). The CDR3 length is 12 residues. The V gene lost 3 bases and the J gene lost 6 bases, with 9 bases spanning the gap. Germline values: CDR1 MDHEN, CDR2 SYDVKM. This CDR3 is CASSFLGGEQYF. CDR3 nucleotide sequence: TGTGCCAGCAGTTTCTTAGGGGGCGAGCAGTACTTC.

The J gene is TRBJ2-2, the V gene TRBV7-9; 7 bases map to TRBD1. The V segment lost 4 bases and the J segment 0 bases; nucleotides outside the gene matches: 5. The CDR3 sequence is 16 residues long. Germline values: CDR1 SEHNR, CDR2 FQNEAQ (reference sequence). Here the CDR3 reads CASSYRQGANTGELFF. The CDR3 nucleotides read TGTGCCAGCAGCTATCGACAGGGAGCGAACACCGGGGAGCTGTTTTTT.

The chain recombines TRBV7-9 with TRBJ1-1; D call uncertain. This CDR3 contains 15 residues. CDR1 and CDR2 from the germline V gene are SEHNR and FQNEAQ (reference sequence). The V gene lost 1 base and the J gene lost 1 base, with 10 bases spanning the gap. The CDR3 DNA is TGTGCCAGCAGCTTAGTTGTGGGAAAGAACACTGAAGCTTTCTTT. Residues: CASSLVVGKNTEAFF.

The rearrangement joins TRBV27 to TRBJ1-2, with a weak D call TRBD1 (5 bases). V lost 5 bases, J lost 6 bases, and 16 bases lay in between. The CDR3 is made up of 14 amino acids. In germline, CDR1 is MNHEY, CDR2 SMNVEV (reference sequence). The CDR3 here is CASSPRGVGDGYTF. CDR3 DNA sequence: TGTGCCAGCAGTCCCCGGGGGGTGGGGGATGGCTACACCTTC.

The rearrangement joins TRBV10-1 to TRBJ1-3; maybe TRBD1 (5 bases). This CDR3 is 14 amino acids long. Trimming stripped 2 bases from V and 1 base from J, with 6 bases between. Germline-derived CDR1 and CDR2 are WNHNN and SYGVQD (reference sequence). CDR3 nucleotide sequence: TGCGCCAGCAGTGAGGGGACTTCTGGAAACACCATATATTTT. Protein product: CASSEGTSGNTIYF.

The genes are TRBV9 and TRBJ1-2, with TRBD1 identical over 8 bases. CDR1 is SGDLS, CDR2 YYNGEE, per germline. The length of the CDR3 is 14 residues. J was trimmed by 6 bases and V by 4 bases; bases with no gene match: 8. The CDR3 DNA sequence: TGTGCCAGCAGCCTCCCGGACAGGGTGGATGGCTACACCTTC. This gives the protein CASSLPDRVDGYTF.

This chain uses TRBV27 with TRBJ1-2; D unclear. Looked up from germline, CDR1 is MNHEY and CDR2 is SMNVEV (reference sequence). The CDR3 has 14 amino acids. With 1 base removed from V and 3 bases from J, the gap between germline ends came to 9 bases. CDR3 nucleotide sequence: TGTGCCAGCAGTTTATGGGGTGAGGACTATGGCTACACCTTC. Amino acids: CASSLWGEDYGYTF.

The rearrangement joins TRBV6-5 to TRBJ2-2, with 11 bases fitting TRBD1. The CDR3 is 14 residues long. Germline values: CDR1 MNHEY, CDR2 SVGAGI. Unmatched junction bases numbered 4, after V lost 6 bases and J lost 7 bases. The CDR3 region is CASRGQGEVGELFF. Here the CDR3 DNA reads TGTGCCAGCAGGGGACAGGGGGAAGTCGGGGAGCTGTTTTTT.

The rearrangement joins TRBV4-1 to TRBJ2-3; the match to TRBD2 covers 12 bases. This CDR3 is 18 amino acids long. From germline, CDR1 is MGHRA and CDR2 YSYEKL. Unmatched junction bases numbered 5, after V lost 0 bases and J lost 1 base. The CDR3 bases are TGCGCCAGCAGCCAAGATCCTAGCGGGGGGGCGGGCACAGATACGCAGTATTTT. Translating gives CASSQDPSGGAGTDTQYF.

The V call is TRBV4-1, the J call TRBJ1-2; TRBD1 is a possible D gene (5 bases). Trimming took 1 base from V and 4 from J, leaving 10 bases between them. Germline assignment: CDR1 MGHRA and CDR2 YSYEKL. This CDR3 contains 14 residues. In nucleotides, the CDR3 is TGCGCCAGCAGCCAAGTGGCAGGGACCTATGGCTACACCTTC. Translation gives CASSQVAGTYGYTF.

The chain recombines TRBV7-6 with TRBJ2-1, with D maybe TRBD1 (6 bases). V was trimmed by 1 base and J by 9 bases, leaving 16 bases between them. Germline CDR1 reads SGHVS; CDR2 reads FNYEAQ. This CDR3 spans 15 amino acids. CDR3 residues: CASSLGGQSEAEQFF. CDR3 bases: TGTGCCAGCAGCTTAGGGGGACAAAGCGAAGCTGAGCAGTTCTTC. Together with reference TRBV7-6 and TRBJ2-1, the CDR3 gives the full variable domain: GAGVSQSPRYKVTKRGQDVALRCDPISGHVSLYWYRQALGQGPEFLTYFNYEAQQDKSGLPNDRFSAERPEGSISTLTIQRTEQRDSAMYRCASSLGGQSEAEQFFGPGTRLTVL.